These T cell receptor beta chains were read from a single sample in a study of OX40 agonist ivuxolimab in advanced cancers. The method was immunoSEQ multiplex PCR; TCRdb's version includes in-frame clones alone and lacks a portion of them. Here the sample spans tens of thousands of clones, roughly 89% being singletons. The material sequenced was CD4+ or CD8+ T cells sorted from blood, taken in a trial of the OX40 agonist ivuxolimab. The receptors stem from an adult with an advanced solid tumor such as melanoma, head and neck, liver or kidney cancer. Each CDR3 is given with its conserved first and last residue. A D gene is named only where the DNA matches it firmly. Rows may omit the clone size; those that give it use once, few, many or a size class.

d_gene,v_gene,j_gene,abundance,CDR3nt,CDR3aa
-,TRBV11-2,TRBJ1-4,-,TGTGCCAGCAGCTTAGAGGTGTCACCCCAAAAACTGTTTTTT,CASSLEVSPQKLFF
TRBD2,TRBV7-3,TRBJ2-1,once,TGTGCCAGCAGCTTAAACAGCGGGAGGGACGGTGAGCAGTTCTTC,CASSLNSGRDGEQFF
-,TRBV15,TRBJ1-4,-,TGTGCCACCAGCAGAGTGGGCCCGTCGGCAACTAATGAAAAACTGTTTTTT,CATSRVGPSATNEKLFF
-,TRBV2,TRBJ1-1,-,TGTGCCAGCAGTGGGAGTGGGGTCGAGGGCACTGAAGCTTTCTTT,CASSGSGVEGTEAFF
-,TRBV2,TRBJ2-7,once,TGTGCCAGCAGTGATGGCTATTCCTACGAGCAGTACTTC,CASSDGYSYEQYF
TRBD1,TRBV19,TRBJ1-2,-,TGTGCCAGTAGTCAGGGACAGGGGAGGACCTATGGCTACACCTTC,CASSQGQGRTYGYTF
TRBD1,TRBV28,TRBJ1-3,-,TGTGCCAGCAGGTCGGGACAGACGATCTCTGGAAACACCATATATTTT,CASRSGQTISGNTIYF
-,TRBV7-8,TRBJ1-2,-,TGTGCCAGCAGCTTAGCCGGGGAAGCTAACTATGGCTACACCTTC,CASSLAGEANYGYTF
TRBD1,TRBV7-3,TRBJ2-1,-,TGTGCCAGCAGGGTTACAGGGGGAAGCTCCTACAATGAGCAGTTCTTC,CASRVTGGSSYNEQFF
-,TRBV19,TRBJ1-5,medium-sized,TGTGCCAGTAGTACCCCTTTGGGTTTTTCTGGCAATCAGCCCCAGCATTTT,CASSTPLGFSGNQPQHF
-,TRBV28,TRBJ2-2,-,TGTGCCAGCACCCGGACTGTCCAGCGGGAGCTGTTTTTT,CASTRTVQRELFF
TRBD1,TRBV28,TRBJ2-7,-,TGTGCCAGCAGTTTGGCCAGGGGGCTCTACGAGCAGTACTTC,CASSLARGLYEQYF
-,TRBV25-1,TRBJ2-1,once,TGTGCCAGCAGTGAATATGGCGGGATTTATGGGGAGCAGTTCTTC,CASSEYGGIYGEQFF
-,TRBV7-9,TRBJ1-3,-,TGTGCCAGCAGCTTATCCGACGGAAGAAACACCATATATTTT,CASSLSDGRNTIYF
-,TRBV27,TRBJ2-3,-,TGTGCCAGCAGCCTCAACCCTCGTAGCCGCACAGATACGCAGTATTTT,CASSLNPRSRTDTQYF
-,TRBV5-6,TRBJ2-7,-,TGTGCCAGCAGCTTGGCCTCGGAAAACGAGCAGTACTTC,CASSLASENEQYF
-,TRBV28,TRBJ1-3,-,TGTGCCAGCAGTCCGCGGGACACCAGAAACACCATATATTTT,CASSPRDTRNTIYF
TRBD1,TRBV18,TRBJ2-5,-,TGTGCCAGCTCACTGGACAGGGGGCACGAGACCCAGTACTTC,CASSLDRGHETQYF
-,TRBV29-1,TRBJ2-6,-,TGCAGCGTGGGGTCCGACACGGATAGTTCTGGGGCCAACGTCCTGACTTTC,CSVGSDTDSSGANVLTF
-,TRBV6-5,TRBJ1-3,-,TGTGCCAGCAGCCTTTACGGCGGAAACACCATATATTTT,CASSLYGGNTIYF
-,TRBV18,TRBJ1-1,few,TGTGCCAGCTCACCAAACCTCCAGGGCCGGTCTGAAGCTTTCTTT,CASSPNLQGRSEAFF
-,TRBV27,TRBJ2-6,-,TGTGCCAGCAGTTTCACAGGTTCTGGGGCCAACGTCCTGACTTTC,CASSFTGSGANVLTF
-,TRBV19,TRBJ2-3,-,TGTGCCAGTAGTATTTCTAGTAGCACAGATACGCAGTATTTT,CASSISSSTDTQYF
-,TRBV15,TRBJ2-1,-,TGTGCCACCAGCAGAGTGGTGGGTGAGCAGTTCTTC,CATSRVVGEQFF
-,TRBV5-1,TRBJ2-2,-,TGCGCCAGCAGCCCCCTCGAGGGGTTCGGGGAGCTGTTTTTT,CASSPLEGFGELFF
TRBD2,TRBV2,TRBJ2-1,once,TGTGCCAGCAGACCCACTAGCGGGATTTACAATGAGCAGTTCTTC,CASRPTSGIYNEQFF
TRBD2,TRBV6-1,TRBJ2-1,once,TGTGCCAGTAGACTAGCGGGAGGGCCATTCAGTGAGCAGTTCTTC,CASRLAGGPFSEQFF
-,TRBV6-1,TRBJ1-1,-,TGTGCCAGCAGTGAAGACGGGTCAGGTAGCGCTTTCTTT,CASSEDGSGSAFF
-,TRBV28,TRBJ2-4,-,TGTGCCAGCAGAACAGTGTTCCCATCGGCCAAAAACATTCAGTACTTC,CASRTVFPSAKNIQYF
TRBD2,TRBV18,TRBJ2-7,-,TGTGCCAGCTCACCGACTAGCGGGTTCTCCTACGAGCAGTACTTC,CASSPTSGFSYEQYF
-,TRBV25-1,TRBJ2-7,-,TGTGCCAGCACCGGGACACACCTTTACGAGCAGTACTTC,CASTGTHLYEQYF
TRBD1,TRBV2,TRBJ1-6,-,TGTGCCAGCAATCGGCGGGGACAGGGAAATTCACCCCTCCACTTT,CASNRRGQGNSPLHF
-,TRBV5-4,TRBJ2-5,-,TGTGCCAGCAGCTTCGGACAGCAAGAGACCCAGTACTTC,CASSFGQQETQYF
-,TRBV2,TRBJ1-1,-,TGTGCCAGCAGTGCTCAGGGGATGAACACTGAAGCTTTCTTT,CASSAQGMNTEAFF
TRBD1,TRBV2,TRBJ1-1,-,TGTGCCAGCAGTGTAGGACAGGGGAGCGCTGAAGCTTTCTTT,CASSVGQGSAEAFF
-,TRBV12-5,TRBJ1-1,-,TGTGCTACGCGGGAGGGGTGGAACACTGAAGCTTTCTTT,CATREGWNTEAFF
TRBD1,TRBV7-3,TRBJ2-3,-,TGTGCCAGCAGCTCGGGACAGGGGAGCACAGATACGCAGTATTTT,CASSSGQGSTDTQYF
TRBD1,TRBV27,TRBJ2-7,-,TGTGCCAGCAGTTTCGCCAGGGGGTTAGGGTACGAGCAGTACTTC,CASSFARGLGYEQYF
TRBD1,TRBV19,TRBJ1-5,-,TGTGCCAGTAGTATAGTCAGGGGGCAATCGTATCAGCCCCAGCATTTT,CASSIVRGQSYQPQHF
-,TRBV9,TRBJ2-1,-,TGTGCCAGCAGCCCCCGACTGGGACTCAACAATGAGCAGTTCTTC,CASSPRLGLNNEQFF
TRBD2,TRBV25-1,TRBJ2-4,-,TGTGCCAGCAGTGAGTCCGTGGCGGGGGTAGCCAAAAACATTCAGTACTTC,CASSESVAGVAKNIQYF
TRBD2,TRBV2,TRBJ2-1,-,TGTGCCAGCAAGGGGGGGCTTGGCGGGAGGGCTTCGGAACTCTTC,CASKGGLGGRASELF
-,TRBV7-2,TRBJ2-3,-,TGTGCCAGCAGCTTAGGGGGTCCAGATACGCAGTATTTT,CASSLGGPDTQYF
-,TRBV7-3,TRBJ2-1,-,TGTGCCAGCAGCTTTGGGGGGAGCTCCTACAATGAGCAGTTCTTC,CASSFGGSSYNEQFF